This T cell receptor (beta chain) appears in the sequencing data of a study of Graves' ophthalmopathy and Graves' hyperthyroidism. Looking at the study overall: Researchers classed hyperthyroidism as stable given no ophthalmopathy within 18 months of follow-up. Study-wide results and limits: From stable hyperthyroidism, ophthalmopathy was separated by a 13-signature model with 87.88% sensitivity and over 70% specificity.

The TCR beta CDR3 regions underwent amplification from RNA transcripts. First-round RT-PCR relied on HTBI primers, and a second-round multiplex PCR came next. MiXCR, run by TCRdb on the multiplex PCR reads, gives a single entry per CDR3 protein. Of around 590,000 distinct CDR3 sequences in the sample, about 35% were seen once. Clinical symptoms and serum thyroxine were used for diagnosis; TRAb, thyroid ultrasound and orbital computed tomography were also relied on. This clonotype was seen more than once but under ten times. Its target is not known. Germline V gene sequence: CDR1 DFQATT, CDR2 SNEGSKA (reference sequence). The CDR3 spans 14 residues. The trim removed 6 bases at V and 7 bases at J, leaving 14 bases unmatched.

Sequenced sample: peripheral blood or thyroid tissue (not recorded which). J is TRBJ1-1 and V is TRBV20-1; 7 bases are shared with TRBD1. This receptor was obtained from an adult man with Graves' hyperthyroidism. CDR3 residues: CSANTPDRASEAFF. In DNA form, the CDR3 reads TGCAGTGCCAACACCCCCGACAGGGCCAGTGAAGCTTTCTTT.